This is a list of T cell receptor beta chains from one sample in a study of beta chain features in type 1 diabetes. Only in-frame clones appear in the TCRdb table, and some are missing; sequencing was by immunoSEQ multiplex PCR. Of some 300,000 clones in the sample, approximately 8% were seen once. Sequencing was done on a sample of central memory CD4+ T cells from blood. These receptors all stem from a young woman in good health. Each CDR3 is given with its conserved first and last residue. A D gene is named only where the DNA matches it firmly. Where a row states a size, it is once, few, many or the class of an expanded clone; other rows omit it.

d_call	clone_size	v_call	j_call	cdr3_nt	cdr3_aa
NA	NA	TRBV15	TRBJ2-3	TGTGCCACCAGCAGAGGGTTCACAGATACGCAGTATTTT	CATSRGFTDTQYF
TRBD2	NA	TRBV29-1	TRBJ2-1	TGCAGCGTTGAAGGCGGGACTAGCGGGGCTTACAATGAGCAGTTCTTC	CSVEGGTSGAYNEQFF
NA	NA	TRBV2	TRBJ1-2	TGTGCCAGCAGTTGGGATGGTGCGGGCTATGGCTACACCTTC	CASSWDGAGYGYTF
TRBD2	NA	TRBV4-2	TRBJ2-3	TGTGCCAGCAGCCAAGGACTAGCGGGGGCCGGGTACACAGATACGCAGTATTTT	CASSQGLAGAGYTDTQYF
NA	few	TRBV6-6	TRBJ1-5	TGTGCCAGCAGTTACTCAGGGCTGGATCAGCCCCAGCATTTT	CASSYSGLDQPQHF
NA	many	TRBV5-4	TRBJ1-6	TGTGCCAGCAGCTTGGATCAGGGGATATCATCACCCCTCCACTTT	CASSLDQGISSPLHF
NA	many	TRBV30	TRBJ1-1	TGTGCCTGGAGTGCCCCGAGGAGGGTCGCTTTCTTT	CAWSAPRRVAFF
NA	few	TRBV20-1	TRBJ1-1	TGCAGTGCTAGTCGGACTGAAGCTTTCTTT	CSASRTEAFF
NA	many	TRBV5-5	TRBJ2-6	TGTGCCAGCAGCTTAGGCGGGGGCGGAACCTCTCTGCATGCCAACGTCCTGACTTTC	CASSLGGGGTSLHANVLTF
TRBD2	few	TRBV4-3	TRBJ2-3	TGCGCCAGCAGCCAAGGTCCGGGACTAGCGGTTACAGATACGCAGTATTTT	CASSQGPGLAVTDTQYF
NA	few	TRBV9	TRBJ1-2	TGTGCCAGCAGCGTAGGGGCAGGCGACGGGTATGGCTACACCTTC	CASSVGAGDGYGYTF
NA	few	TRBV29-1	TRBJ2-1	TGCAGCGTTGAAGGTTCATATAGCGGCGGGGACAATGAGCAGTTCTTC	CSVEGSYSGGDNEQFF
TRBD1	NA	TRBV4-3	TRBJ1-2	TGCGCCAGTCGAACCGACAGGGGTTCTTATGGCTACACCTTC	CASRTDRGSYGYTF
NA	NA	TRBV5-1	TRBJ2-2	TGCGCCAGCAGCTTTTCAGGGGCGAACACCGGGGAGCTGTTTTTT	CASSFSGANTGELFF
NA	NA	TRBV18	TRBJ1-4	TGTGCCAGCTCACCTTTGACAGCAGAAAAACTGTTTTTT	CASSPLTAEKLFF
NA	NA	TRBV30	TRBJ1-2	TGTGCCTGCCTTAAGCGGGGCAGGCGTACGGCTGGCTACACCTTC	CACLKRGRRTAGYTF
NA	NA	TRBV7-7	TRBJ2-2	TGTGCTAGCAGCCCTCTGTCAGGAAACACCGGGGAGCTGTTTTTT	CASSPLSGNTGELFF
TRBD2	few	TRBV29-1	TRBJ2-5	TGCAGCGTTGCTTTGACTAGCGGGCAAGAGACCCAGTACTTC	CSVALTSGQETQYF
NA	NA	TRBV5-6	TRBJ2-3	TGTGCCAGCAGCTCCCGGGCCCCCACAGATACGCAGTATTTT	CASSSRAPTDTQYF
TRBD1	few	TRBV7-2	TRBJ2-5	TGTGCCAGCAGCCTGAACAGGGGTTGGGAGACCCAGTACTTC	CASSLNRGWETQYF
NA	NA	TRBV27	TRBJ2-6	TGTGCCAGCGCCGCGAGCTCTGGGGCCAACGTCCTGACTTTC	CASAASSGANVLTF
NA	NA	TRBV6-6	TRBJ2-4	TGTGCCAGCAGTTACTCAACGCGAGCCAAAAACATTCAGTACTTC	CASSYSTRAKNIQYF
NA	few	TRBV10-3	TRBJ2-5	TGTGCCATCAGTGAGTCAATGGGTCAATGGGCGACCCAGTACTTC	CAISESMGQWATQYF
TRBD1	few	TRBV27	TRBJ1-2	TGTGCCAGCAGCCCCAGACAGGGAACTCGCGGCTACACCTTC	CASSPRQGTRGYTF
NA	few	TRBV7-9	TRBJ2-5	TGTGCCAGCAGCTTAGTACGGGCTAGCCAAGAGACCCAGTACTTC	CASSLVRASQETQYF
NA	few	TRBV25-1	TRBJ1-1	TGTGCCAGCAGTGACCCGACAGTGATGAACACTGAAGCTTTCTTT	CASSDPTVMNTEAFF
NA	few	TRBV18	TRBJ2-7	TGTGCCAGCTCACCACCGATTCGTCAGGTCGAGCAGTACTTC	CASSPPIRQVEQYF